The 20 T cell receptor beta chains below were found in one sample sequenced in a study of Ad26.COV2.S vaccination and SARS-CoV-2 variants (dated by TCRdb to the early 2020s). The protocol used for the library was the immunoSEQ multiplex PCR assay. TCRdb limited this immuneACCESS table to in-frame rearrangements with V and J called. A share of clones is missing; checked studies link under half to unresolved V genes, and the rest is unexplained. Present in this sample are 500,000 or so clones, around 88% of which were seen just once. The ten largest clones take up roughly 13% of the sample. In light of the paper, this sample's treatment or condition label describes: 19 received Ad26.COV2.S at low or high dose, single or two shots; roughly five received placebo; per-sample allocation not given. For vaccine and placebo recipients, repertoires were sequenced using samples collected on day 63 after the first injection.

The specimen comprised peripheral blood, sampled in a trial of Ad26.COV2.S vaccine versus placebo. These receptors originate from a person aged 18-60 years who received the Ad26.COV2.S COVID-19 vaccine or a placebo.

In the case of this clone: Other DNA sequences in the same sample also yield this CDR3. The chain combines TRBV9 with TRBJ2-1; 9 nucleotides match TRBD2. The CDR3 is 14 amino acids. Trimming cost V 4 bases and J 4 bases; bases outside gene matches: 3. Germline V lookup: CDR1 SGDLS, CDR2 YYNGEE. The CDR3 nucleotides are TGTGCCAGCAGCCTAGCGGGAACTTACAATGAGCAGTTCTTC. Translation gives CASSLAGTYNEQFF. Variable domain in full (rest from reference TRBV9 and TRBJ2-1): DSGVTQTPKHLITATGQRVTLRCSPRSGDLSVYWYQQSLDQGLQFLIQYYNGEERAKGNILERFSAQQFPDLHSELNLSSLELGDSALYFCASSLAGTYNEQFFGPGTRLTVL.

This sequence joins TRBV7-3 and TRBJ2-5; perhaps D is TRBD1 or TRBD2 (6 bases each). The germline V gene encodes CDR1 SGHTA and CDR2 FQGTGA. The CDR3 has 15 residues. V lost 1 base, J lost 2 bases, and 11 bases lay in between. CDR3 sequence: CASSLIGGLQETQYF. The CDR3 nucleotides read TGTGCCAGCAGCTTAATCGGGGGCCTACAAGAGACCCAGTACTTC.

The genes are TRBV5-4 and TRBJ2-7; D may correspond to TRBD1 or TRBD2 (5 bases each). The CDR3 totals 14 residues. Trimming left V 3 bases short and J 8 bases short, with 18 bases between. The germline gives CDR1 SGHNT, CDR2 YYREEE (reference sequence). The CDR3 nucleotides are TGTGCCAGCAGCTCTCCGGGACCCCAAGTCCAGCAGTACTTC. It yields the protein CASSSPGPQVQQYF.

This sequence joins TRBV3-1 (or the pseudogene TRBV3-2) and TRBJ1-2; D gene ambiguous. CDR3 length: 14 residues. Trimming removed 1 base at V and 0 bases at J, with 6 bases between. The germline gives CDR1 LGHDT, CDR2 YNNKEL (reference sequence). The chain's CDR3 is CASSQGGPNYGYTF. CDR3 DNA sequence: TGTGCCAGCAGCCAAGGGGGTCCTAACTATGGCTACACCTTC.

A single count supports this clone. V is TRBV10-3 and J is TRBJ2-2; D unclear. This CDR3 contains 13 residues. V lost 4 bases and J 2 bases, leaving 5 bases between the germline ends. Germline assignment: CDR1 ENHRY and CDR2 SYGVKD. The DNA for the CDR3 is TGTGCCATCAGTGTTTCTAACACCGGGGAGCTGTTTTTT. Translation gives CAISVSNTGELFF.

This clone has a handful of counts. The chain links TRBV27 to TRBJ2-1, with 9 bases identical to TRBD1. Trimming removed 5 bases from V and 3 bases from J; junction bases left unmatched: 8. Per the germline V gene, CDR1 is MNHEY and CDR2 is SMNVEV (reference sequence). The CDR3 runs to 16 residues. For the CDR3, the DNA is TGTGCCAGCAGTCTTGCCGGGACAGGGAACTACAATGAGCAGTTCTTC. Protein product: CASSLAGTGNYNEQFF.

The chain's CDR3 is CATSYGDRYTF. The DNA of the CDR3 is TGTGCCACCAGTTACGGTGATCGCTACACCTTC. The rearrangement uses TRBV24-1 and TRBJ1-2; no reliable D call. The ends were cut back, 6 bases at V and 9 bases at J, with 10 bases in the middle. CDR3 length: 11 amino acids. Germline CDR1 KGHDR, CDR2 SFDVKD.

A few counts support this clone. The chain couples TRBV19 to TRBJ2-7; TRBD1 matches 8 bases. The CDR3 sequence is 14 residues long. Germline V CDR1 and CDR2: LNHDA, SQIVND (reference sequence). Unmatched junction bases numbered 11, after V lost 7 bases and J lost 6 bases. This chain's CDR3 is CASKLDRASGEQYF. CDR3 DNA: TGTGCCAGTAAGCTGGACAGGGCATCGGGCGAGCAGTACTTC.

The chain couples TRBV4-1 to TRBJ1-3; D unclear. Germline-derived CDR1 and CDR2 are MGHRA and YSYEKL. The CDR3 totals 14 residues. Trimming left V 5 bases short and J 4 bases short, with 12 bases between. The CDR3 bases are TGCGCCAGCAGCATCGGGATCTCCGGAAACACCATATATTTT. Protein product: CASSIGISGNTIYF.

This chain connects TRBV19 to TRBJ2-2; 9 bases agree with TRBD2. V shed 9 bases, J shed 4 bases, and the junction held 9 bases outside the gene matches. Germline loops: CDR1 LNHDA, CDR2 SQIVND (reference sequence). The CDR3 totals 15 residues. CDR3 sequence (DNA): TGTGCCAGCAACCCGGGACTAGCTAGCACCGGGGAGCTGTTTTTT. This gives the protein CASNPGLASTGELFF.

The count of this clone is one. Here the CDR3 DNA reads TGTGCCAGCAGCCAAGAGTGGCGAATGGAGACCCAGTACTTC. This sequence encodes CASSQEWRMETQYF. The chain uses TRBV4-2 and TRBJ2-5; D gene ambiguous. V dropped 0 bases and J dropped 5 bases, with 10 bases sitting between them. The CDR3 contains 14 residues. CDR1 is LGHNA, CDR2 YNFKEQ, per germline.

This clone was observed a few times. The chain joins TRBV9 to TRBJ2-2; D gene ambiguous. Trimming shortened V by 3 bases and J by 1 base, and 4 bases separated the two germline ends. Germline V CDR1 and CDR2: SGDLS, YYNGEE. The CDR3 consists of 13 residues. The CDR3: CASSGQNTGELFF. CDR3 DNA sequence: TGTGCCAGCAGCGGTCAGAACACCGGGGAGCTGTTTTTT. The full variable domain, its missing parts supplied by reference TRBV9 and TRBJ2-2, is DSGVTQTPKHLITATGQRVTLRCSPRSGDLSVYWYQQSLDQGLQFLIQYYNGEERAKGNILERFSAQQFPDLHSELNLSSLELGDSALYFCASSGQNTGELFFGEGSRLTVL.

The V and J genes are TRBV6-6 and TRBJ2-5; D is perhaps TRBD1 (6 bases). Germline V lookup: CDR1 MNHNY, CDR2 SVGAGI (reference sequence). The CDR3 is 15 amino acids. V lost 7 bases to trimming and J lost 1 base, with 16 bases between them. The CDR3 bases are TGTGCCAGCAACCTCAACGGACAGCGCCAAGAGACCCAGTACTTC. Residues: CASNLNGQRQETQYF.

CDR3 protein: CSVGQGSLTDTQYF. CDR3 DNA sequence: TGCAGCGTGGGACAGGGTTCTCTCACAGATACGCAGTATTTT. The rearrangement joins TRBV29-1 to TRBJ2-3; 9 nucleotides match TRBD1. V lost 6 bases to trimming and J lost 2 bases; unmatched junction nucleotides: 6. The CDR3 is 14 residues long. CDR1 and CDR2 from the germline V gene are SQVTM and ANQGSEA.

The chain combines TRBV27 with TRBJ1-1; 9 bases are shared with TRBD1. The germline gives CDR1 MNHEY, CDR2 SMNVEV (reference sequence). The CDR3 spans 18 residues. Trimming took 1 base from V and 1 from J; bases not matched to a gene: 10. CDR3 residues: CASSLLGGRGQGNTEAFF. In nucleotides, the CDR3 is TGTGCCAGCAGTTTATTAGGTGGGAGGGGACAGGGGAACACTGAAGCTTTCTTT.

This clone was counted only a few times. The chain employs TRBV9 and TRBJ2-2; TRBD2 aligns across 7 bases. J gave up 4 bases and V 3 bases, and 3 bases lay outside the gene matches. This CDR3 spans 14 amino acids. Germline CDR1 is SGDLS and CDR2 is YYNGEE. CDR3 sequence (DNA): TGTGCCAGCAGCGGGGCGGGAGTCACCGGGGAGCTGTTTTTT. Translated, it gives CASSGAGVTGELFF.

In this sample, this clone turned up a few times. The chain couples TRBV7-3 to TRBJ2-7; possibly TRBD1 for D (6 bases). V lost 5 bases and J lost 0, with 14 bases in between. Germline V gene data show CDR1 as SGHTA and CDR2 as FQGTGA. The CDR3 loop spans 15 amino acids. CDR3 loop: CASSTNRDTSYEQYF. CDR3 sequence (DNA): TGTGCCAGCAGCACAAACCGGGACACCTCCTACGAGCAGTACTTC.

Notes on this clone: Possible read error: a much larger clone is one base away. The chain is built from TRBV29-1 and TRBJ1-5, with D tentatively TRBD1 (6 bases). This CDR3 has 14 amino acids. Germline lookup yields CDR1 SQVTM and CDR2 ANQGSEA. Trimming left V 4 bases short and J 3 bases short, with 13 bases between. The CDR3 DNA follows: TGCAGCGTTGCCGGGACAAGGCCCAATCAGCCCCAGCATTTT. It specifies CSVAGTRPNQPQHF. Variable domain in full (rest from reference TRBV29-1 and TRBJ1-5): SAVISQKPSRDICQRGTSLTIQCQVDSQVTMMFWYRQQPGQSLTLIATANQGSEATYESGFVIDKFPISRPNLTFSTLTVSNMSPEDSSIYLCSVAGTRPNQPQHFGDGTRLSIL.

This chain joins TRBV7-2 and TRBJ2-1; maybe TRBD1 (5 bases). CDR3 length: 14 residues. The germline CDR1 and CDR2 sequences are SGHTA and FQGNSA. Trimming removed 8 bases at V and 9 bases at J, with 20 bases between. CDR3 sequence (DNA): TGTGCCAGCCTAGGGGATGCACGCCTCGGTGAGCAGTTCTTC. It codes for CASLGDARLGEQFF.

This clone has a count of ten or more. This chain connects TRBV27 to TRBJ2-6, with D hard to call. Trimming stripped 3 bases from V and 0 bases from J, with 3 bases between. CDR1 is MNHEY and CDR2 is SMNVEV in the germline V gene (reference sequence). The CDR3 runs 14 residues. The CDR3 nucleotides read TGTGCCAGCAGTTTGTACTCTGGGGCCAACGTCCTGACTTTC. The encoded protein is CASSLYSGANVLTF.